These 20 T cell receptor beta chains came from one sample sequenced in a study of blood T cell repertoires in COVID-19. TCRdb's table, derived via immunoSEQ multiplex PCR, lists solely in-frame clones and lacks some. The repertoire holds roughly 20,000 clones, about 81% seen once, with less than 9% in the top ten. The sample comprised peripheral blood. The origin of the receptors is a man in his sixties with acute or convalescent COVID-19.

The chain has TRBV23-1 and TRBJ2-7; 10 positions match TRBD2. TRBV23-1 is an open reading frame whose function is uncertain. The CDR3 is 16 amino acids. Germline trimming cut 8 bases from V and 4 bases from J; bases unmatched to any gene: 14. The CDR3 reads CASGNCILAGQYEQYF. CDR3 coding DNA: TGCGCCAGCGGAAACTGTATACTAGCGGGGCAGTACGAGCAGTACTTC.

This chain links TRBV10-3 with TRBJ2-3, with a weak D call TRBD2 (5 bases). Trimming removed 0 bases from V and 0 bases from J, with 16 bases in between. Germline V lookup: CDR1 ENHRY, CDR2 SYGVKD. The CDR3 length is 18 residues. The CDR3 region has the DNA TGTGCCATCAGTGAGTCCGGGATCAGCGCGGGTAGCACAGATACGCAGTATTTT. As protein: CAISESGISAGSTDTQYF.

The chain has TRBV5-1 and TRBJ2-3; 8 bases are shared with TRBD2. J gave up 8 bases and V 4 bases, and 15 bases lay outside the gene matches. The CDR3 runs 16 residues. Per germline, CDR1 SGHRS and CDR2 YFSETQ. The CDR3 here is CASSPPGSGGQGTQYF. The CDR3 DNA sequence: TGCGCCAGCAGCCCCCCCGGGTCGGGGGGGCAAGGTACGCAGTATTTT.

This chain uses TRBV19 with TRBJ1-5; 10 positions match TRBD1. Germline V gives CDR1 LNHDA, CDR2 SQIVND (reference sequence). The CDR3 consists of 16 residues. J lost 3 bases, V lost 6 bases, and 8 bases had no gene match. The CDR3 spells CASRLPGQGLNQPQHF. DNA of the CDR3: TGTGCCAGTAGACTTCCGGGACAGGGGCTCAATCAGCCCCAGCATTTT.

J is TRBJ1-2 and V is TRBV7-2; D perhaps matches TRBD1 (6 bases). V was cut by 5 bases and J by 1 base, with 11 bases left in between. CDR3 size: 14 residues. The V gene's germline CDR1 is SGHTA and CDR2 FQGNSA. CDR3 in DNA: TGTGCCAGCAGCCCATCGGACAGTAACTATGGCTACACCTTC. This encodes CASSPSDSNYGYTF. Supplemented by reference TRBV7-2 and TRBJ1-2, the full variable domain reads GAGVSQSPSNKVTEKGKDVELRCDPISGHTALYWYRQSLGQGLEFLIYFQGNSAPDKSGLPSDRFSAERTGGSVSTLTIQRTQQEDSAVYLCASSPSDSNYGYTFGSGTRLTVV.

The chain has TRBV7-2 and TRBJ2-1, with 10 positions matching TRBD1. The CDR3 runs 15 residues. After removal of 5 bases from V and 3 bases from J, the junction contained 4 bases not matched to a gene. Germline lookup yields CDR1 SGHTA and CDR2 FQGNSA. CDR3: CASSKGQGFYNEQFF. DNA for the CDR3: TGTGCCAGCAGCAAGGGACAGGGGTTCTACAATGAGCAGTTCTTC.

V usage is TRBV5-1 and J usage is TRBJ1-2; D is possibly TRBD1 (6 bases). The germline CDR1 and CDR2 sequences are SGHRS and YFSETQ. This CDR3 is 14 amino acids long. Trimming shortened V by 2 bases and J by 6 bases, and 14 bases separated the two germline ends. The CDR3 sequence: CASSLTPGADGYTF. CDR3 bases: TGCGCCAGCAGCTTAACCCCAGGGGCGGATGGCTACACCTTC.

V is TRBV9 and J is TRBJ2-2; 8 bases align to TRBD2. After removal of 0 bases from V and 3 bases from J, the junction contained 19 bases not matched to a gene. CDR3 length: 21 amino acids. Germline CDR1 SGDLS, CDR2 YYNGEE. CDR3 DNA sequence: TGTGCCAGCAGCGTAGCCCTAGAGATAGCGGGATTGGCAGTCGACACCGGGGAGCTGTTTTTT. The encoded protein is CASSVALEIAGLAVDTGELFF.

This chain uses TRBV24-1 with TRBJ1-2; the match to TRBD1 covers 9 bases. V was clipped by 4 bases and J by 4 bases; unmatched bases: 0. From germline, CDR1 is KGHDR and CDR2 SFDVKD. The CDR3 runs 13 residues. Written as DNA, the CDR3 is TGTGCCACCAGTGAGGGACAGGGCTATGGCTACACCTTC. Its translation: CATSEGQGYGYTF.

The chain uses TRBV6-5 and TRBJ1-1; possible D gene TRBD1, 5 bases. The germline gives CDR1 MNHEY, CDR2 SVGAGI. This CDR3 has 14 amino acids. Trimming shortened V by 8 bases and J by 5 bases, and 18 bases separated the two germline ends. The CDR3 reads CASLVGGYGTEAFF. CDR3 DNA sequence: TGTGCCAGCCTAGTGGGGGGGTATGGAACTGAAGCTTTCTTT.

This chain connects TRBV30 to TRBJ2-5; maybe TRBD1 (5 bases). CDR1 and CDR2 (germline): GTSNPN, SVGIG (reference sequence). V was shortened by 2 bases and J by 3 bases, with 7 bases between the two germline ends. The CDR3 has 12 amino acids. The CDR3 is CAWSRREETQYF. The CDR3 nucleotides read TGTGCCTGGAGTCGCAGGGAAGAGACCCAGTACTTC.

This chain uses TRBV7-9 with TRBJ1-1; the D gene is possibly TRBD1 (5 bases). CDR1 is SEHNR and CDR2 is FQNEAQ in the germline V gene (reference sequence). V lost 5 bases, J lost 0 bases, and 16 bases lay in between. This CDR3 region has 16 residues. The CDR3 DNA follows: TGTGCCAGCAGCATCACAGGTGGGAGGGTGAACACTGAAGCTTTCTTT. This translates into CASSITGGRVNTEAFF.

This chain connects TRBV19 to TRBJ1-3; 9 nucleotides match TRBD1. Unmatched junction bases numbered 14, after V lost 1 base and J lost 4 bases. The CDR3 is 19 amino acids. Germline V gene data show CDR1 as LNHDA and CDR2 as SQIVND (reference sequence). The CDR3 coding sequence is TGTGCCAGTAGTATAGCCTTCCACAGGGGGCGAAGAACGGGAAACACCATATATTTT. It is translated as CASSIAFHRGRRTGNTIYF.

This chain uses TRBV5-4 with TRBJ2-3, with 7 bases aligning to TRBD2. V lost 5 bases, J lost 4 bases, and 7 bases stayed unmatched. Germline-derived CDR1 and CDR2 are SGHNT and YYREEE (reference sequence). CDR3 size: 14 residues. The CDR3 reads CASSETSSSDTQYF. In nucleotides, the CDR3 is TGTGCCAGCAGTGAGACTAGCTCCTCAGATACGCAGTATTTT.

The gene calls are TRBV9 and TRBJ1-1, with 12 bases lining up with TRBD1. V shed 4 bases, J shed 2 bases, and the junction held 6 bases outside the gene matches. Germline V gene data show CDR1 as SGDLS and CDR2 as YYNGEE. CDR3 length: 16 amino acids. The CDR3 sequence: CASSPGQGASNTEAFF. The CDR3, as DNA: TGTGCCAGCAGCCCGGGACAGGGGGCTTCCAACACTGAAGCTTTCTTT.

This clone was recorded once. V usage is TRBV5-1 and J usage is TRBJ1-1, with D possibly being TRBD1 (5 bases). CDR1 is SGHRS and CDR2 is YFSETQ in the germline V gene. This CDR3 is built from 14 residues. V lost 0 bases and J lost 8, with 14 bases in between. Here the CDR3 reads CASSLDGRDLEAFF. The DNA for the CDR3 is TGCGCCAGCAGCTTGGACGGGCGGGACTTAGAAGCTTTCTTT. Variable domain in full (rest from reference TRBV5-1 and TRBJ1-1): KAGVTQTPRYLIKTRGQQVTLSCSPISGHRSVSWYQQTPGQGLQFLFEYFSETQRNKGNFPGRFSGRQFSNSRSEMNVSTLELGDSALYLCASSLDGRDLEAFFGQGTRLTVV.

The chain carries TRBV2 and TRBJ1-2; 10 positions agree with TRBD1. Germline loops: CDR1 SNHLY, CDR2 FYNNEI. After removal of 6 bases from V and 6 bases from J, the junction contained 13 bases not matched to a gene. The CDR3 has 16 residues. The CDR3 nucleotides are TGTGCCAGCAGCCCCGCGGGGTGGGGGACAGGGGATGGCTACACCTTC. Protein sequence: CASSPAGWGTGDGYTF.

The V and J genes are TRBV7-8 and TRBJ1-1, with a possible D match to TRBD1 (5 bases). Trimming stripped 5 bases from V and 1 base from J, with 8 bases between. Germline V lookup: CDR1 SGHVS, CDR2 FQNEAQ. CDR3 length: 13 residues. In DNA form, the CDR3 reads TGTGCCAGCAGCGCACAGGAGAACACTGAAGCTTTCTTT. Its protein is CASSAQENTEAFF.

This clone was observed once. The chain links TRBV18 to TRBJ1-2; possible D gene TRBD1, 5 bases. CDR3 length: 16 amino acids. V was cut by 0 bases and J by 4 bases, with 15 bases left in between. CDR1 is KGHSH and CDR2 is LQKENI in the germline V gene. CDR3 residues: CASSPPSMNRLYGYTF. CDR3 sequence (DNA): TGTGCCAGCTCACCACCATCTATGAACAGGCTCTATGGCTACACCTTC.

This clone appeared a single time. CDR3 bases: TGTGCCAGCAACCGGGGGGGAACTGGGGCCAACGTCCTGACTTTC. As protein: CASNRGGTGANVLTF. J is TRBJ2-6 and V is TRBV6-5; TRBD2 agrees at 8 bases. With V trimmed by 7 bases and J by 2 bases, 4 bases remained unmatched. The CDR3 has 15 residues. CDR1 is MNHEY and CDR2 is SVGAGI in the germline V gene.